This TCR beta chain comes out of a study of blood T cell repertoires in COVID-19. This CDR3 spans 16 amino acids. The germline V gene encodes CDR1 SGHKS and CDR2 YYEKEE (reference sequence). Germline trimming cut 0 bases from V and 2 bases from J; bases unmatched to any gene: 0. Libraries were prepared by immunoSEQ multiplex PCR; TCRdb keeps only in-frame clonotypes and omits some of them. The repertoire holds roughly 300,000 clones, with approximately 88% as singletons. The sample was peripheral blood. V usage is TRBV5-5 and J usage is TRBJ1-4; 11 bases agree with TRBD1. This receptor was obtained from a man aged 18-30 years who had recovered from COVID-19. The CDR3 region has the DNA TGTGCCAGCAGCTTGGGGACAGGGGGCACTAATGAAAAACTGTTTTTT. Amino acids: CASSLGTGGTNEKLFF. The whole variable domain, filled in from reference TRBV5-5 and TRBJ1-4, reads DAGVTQSPTHLIKTRGQQVTLRCSPISGHKSVSWYQQVLGQGPQFIFQYYEKEERGRGNFPDRFSARQFPNYSSELNVNALLLGDSALYLCASSLGTGGTNEKLFFGSGTQLSVL.